The 15 T cell receptor beta chains presented below share a single source sample, sequenced in a study of OX40 agonist ivuxolimab in advanced cancers. Data came from immunoSEQ multiplex PCR; TCRdb stores just in-frame clones and leaves some out. The repertoire holds roughly 38,000 clones, with 70% to 90% as singletons. Sequencing used CD4+ or CD8+ T cells sorted from blood, obtained in a trial of the OX40 agonist ivuxolimab. All receptors come from an adult with an advanced solid tumor such as melanoma, head and neck, liver or kidney cancer.

This clone was found once. The chain employs TRBV5-8 and TRBJ1-2; no clear D gene. V lost 4 bases to trimming and J lost 2 bases, with 12 bases between them. The CDR3 is 14 residues long. Germline V gene sequence: CDR1 SGHTS, CDR2 YDEGEE. The CDR3 loop reads CASSPGQPNYGYTF. CDR3 nucleotide sequence: TGTGCCAGCAGCCCAGGTCAGCCGAACTATGGCTACACCTTC.

The chain carries TRBV9 and TRBJ2-7; D gene uncertain. This CDR3 region has 15 residues. The V and J ends lost 3 bases and 0 bases respectively, with 13 bases between them. Germline V CDR1 and CDR2: SGDLS, YYNGEE. The CDR3 spells CASSGGDTISYEQYF. CDR3 sequence (DNA): TGTGCCAGCAGCGGCGGAGACACCATCTCCTACGAGCAGTACTTC.

Turning to this clone: An end of the junction differs from the germline gene, which may be a read error. The V gene is TRBV5-1, the J gene TRBJ1-5; 7 bases fit TRBD1. The CDR3 loop spans 15 amino acids. The germline V gene encodes CDR1 SGHRS and CDR2 YFSETQ. CDR3 region: CASSLGTGENQPQHF. The CDR3 DNA reads as TGCGCCAGCAGTTTGGGAACAGGGGAGAATCAGCCCCAGCATTTT.

The rearrangement uses TRBV2 and TRBJ2-4, with 11 bases fitting TRBD1. Germline lookup yields CDR1 SNHLY and CDR2 FYNNEI. The V and J ends lost 11 bases and 10 bases, in that order; junction bases with no gene match: 4. The CDR3 sequence is 11 residues long. Written as DNA, the CDR3 is TGTGCCGAGGGGACAGGGGGTATTCAGTACTTC. Its translation is CAEGTGGIQYF.

The chain recombines TRBV28 with TRBJ2-2, with 14 bases that match TRBD2. V lost 2 bases to trimming and J lost 1 base; unmatched junction nucleotides: 0. Per the germline V gene, CDR1 is MDHEN and CDR2 is SYDVKM. This CDR3 spans 17 amino acids. CDR3 coding DNA: TGTGCCAGCAGTTTAGGACTAGCGGGGGGGAACACCGGGGAGCTGTTTTTT. As protein: CASSLGLAGGNTGELFF.

This chain uses TRBV11-2 with TRBJ1-2; D remains ambiguous. This CDR3 region has 12 residues. CDR1 and CDR2 (germline): SGHAT, FQNNGV. Trimming took off 2 bases at V and 0 bases at J, with 1 base between the two ends. CDR3 bases: TGTGCCAGCAGCTTAACTAACTATGGCTACACCTTC. This translates into CASSLTNYGYTF.

The V gene is TRBV5-1, the J gene TRBJ2-1; D tentatively fits TRBD1 or TRBD2 (5 bases each). This CDR3 region has 17 residues. The germline V gene has CDR1 SGHRS and CDR2 YFSETQ. V lost 0 bases and J lost 2, with 15 bases in between. The CDR3 sequence: CASSLGGGTEAYNEQFF. In nucleotides, the CDR3 is TGCGCCAGCAGCTTGGGAGGTGGGACCGAAGCCTACAATGAGCAGTTCTTC.

V and J are TRBV4-3 and TRBJ1-4, with D unresolved. The CDR3 extends over 15 amino acids. V was cut by 0 bases and J by 7 bases, with 12 bases left in between. The germline gives CDR1 LGHNA, CDR2 YSLEER. CDR3 residues: CASSQDSGSGEKLFF. In DNA, the CDR3 is TGCGCCAGCAGCCAAGATTCGGGGTCAGGTGAAAAACTGTTTTTT.

This rearrangement joins TRBV4-1 to TRBJ1-4; 8 bases are a match to TRBD1. The CDR3 is made up of 15 amino acids. Germline lookup yields CDR1 MGHRA and CDR2 YSYEKL. V dropped 1 base and J dropped 14; count of bases not matched to a gene: 12. The CDR3 sequence: CASSQADRALRGLFF. The CDR3 region has the DNA TGCGCCAGCAGCCAAGCGGACAGGGCACTCCGGGGCCTGTTTTTT.

V is TRBV28 and J is TRBJ1-6; D uncertain. Trimming stripped 4 bases from V and 5 bases from J, with 15 bases between. Germline CDR1 and CDR2: MDHEN and SYDVKM. The CDR3 is made up of 16 amino acids. The chain's CDR3 is CASSSGTMGHNSPLHF. The CDR3 DNA reads TGTGCCAGCAGTTCCGGCACAATGGGCCATAATTCACCCCTCCACTTT.

The CDR3 region is CASTPGTVNSPLHF. In nucleotides, the CDR3 is TGTGCCAGCACCCCCGGGACGGTTAATTCACCCCTCCACTTT. J is TRBJ1-6 and V is TRBV7-8; D is possibly TRBD1 (5 bases). The V end lost 7 bases, the J end lost 6 bases, and 13 bases lay between the germline ends. The CDR3 sequence is 14 residues long. The germline V gene has CDR1 SGHVS and CDR2 FQNEAQ. The variable domain in full, with the rest retrieved from reference TRBV7-8 and TRBJ1-6, is GAGVSQSPRYKVAKRGQDVALRCDPISGHVSLFWYQQALGQGPEFLTYFQNEAQLDKSGLPSDRFFAERPEGSVSTLKIQRTQQEDSAVYLCASTPGTVNSPLHFGNGTRLTVT.

The chain employs TRBV6-5 and TRBJ1-2; D unclear. CDR3 length: 14 residues. V lost 8 bases and J 1 base, leaving 14 bases between the germline ends. Germline V gene sequence: CDR1 MNHEY, CDR2 SVGAGI. CDR3 region: CASGTGRDNYGYTF. The CDR3 region has the DNA TGTGCCAGCGGTACCGGGCGGGATAACTATGGCTACACCTTC.

V and J are TRBV10-3 and TRBJ2-7; 12 bases agree with TRBD1. Per germline, CDR1 ENHRY and CDR2 SYGVKD. The CDR3 length is 14 residues. J lost 6 bases, V lost 6 bases, and 6 bases had no gene match. In DNA form, the CDR3 reads TGTGCCATCAGGGGACAGGGGGCACTGGGCGAGCAGTACTTC. As protein: CAIRGQGALGEQYF.

The rearrangement joins TRBV27 to TRBJ1-4; possible D gene TRBD1, 5 bases. Germline assignment: CDR1 MNHEY and CDR2 SMNVEV (reference sequence). The CDR3 runs to 14 residues. Trimming stripped 8 bases from V and 2 bases from J, with 12 bases between. CDR3 DNA: TGTGCCAGCGGCCCCTGGGGGACTAATGAAAAACTGTTTTTT. Encoded protein: CASGPWGTNEKLFF.

This chain connects TRBV5-6 to TRBJ2-7; possibly TRBD1 for D (6 bases). The CDR3 contains 13 residues. Trimming stripped 1 base from V and 7 bases from J, with 12 bases between. The V gene's germline CDR1 is SGHDT and CDR2 YYEEEE. The CDR3 sequence is CASSLLQGGEQYF. The CDR3 region has the DNA TGTGCCAGCAGCTTGCTACAGGGTGGAGAGCAGTACTTC.